Listed below are T cell receptor beta chains from one sample, sequenced in a study of T-cell reconstitution after alpha-beta-depleted transplantation in children. TCRdb recomputed calls from the PCR reads with MiXCR, one row per CDR3 protein. The sample comprises fewer than 550,000 distinct CDR3 sequences, about 10% of which are singletons, and around 15% rests with the top ten. The sequencing used PBMCs, mostly from graft donor cells, collected 180 days after TCRalphabeta/CD19-depleted stem cell transplant. The receptors shown here come from a female patient aged 2 to 10 who had a stem cell transplant for aplastic anemia, so the T cells may come from the graft donor. CDR3s include the opening cysteine and the closing phenylalanine or tryptophan. D genes are given only for firm matches. Clone sizes are given selectively: once, few, many, or a class where the clone is expanded.

d_call clone_size j_call v_call cdr3_nt cdr3_aa
TRBD1 . TRBJ1-1 TRBV11-1 TGTGCCAGCAGCTTAGGATTGAGCTTTCAGGGGGCGAAAACTGAAGCTTTCTTT CASSLGLSFQGAKTEAFF
TRBD1 many TRBJ2-2 TRBV29-1 TGCAGCGTTGCACCCCGGACAGGGGTCACCGGGGAGCTGTTTTTT CSVAPRTGVTGELFF
. . TRBJ2-3 TRBV24-1 TGTGCCACCAGTGATTTCACCATCTCCGGGACAGATACGCAGTATTTT CATSDFTISGTDTQYF
. few TRBJ1-5 TRBV12-3/TRBV12-4 TGTGCCAGCCGGGGGATCAATCAGCCCCAGCATTTT CASRGINQPQHF
. . TRBJ2-1 TRBV21-1 TGTGCCAGCAGCAAAGTCGACAGGGGCAATGAGCAGTTCTTC CASSKVDRGNEQFF
TRBD1 many TRBJ2-3 TRBV12-3/TRBV12-4 TGTGCCAGCAGCCAGGGGGCGCGGGCAGATACGCAGTATTTT CASSQGARADTQYF
. few TRBJ1-3 TRBV7-9 TGTGCCAGCAGCTTAGTCCCACAGTTCTCTGGAAACACCATATATTTT CASSLVPQFSGNTIYF
TRBD2 few TRBJ2-7 TRBV10-2 TGCGCCAGCAGTGGACTAGCGGGAGTCCCCTCCTACGAGCAGTACTTC CASSGLAGVPSYEQYF
. few TRBJ2-5 TRBV10-3 TGTGCCATCAGTGAGTTGGGGCAAGAGACCCAGTACTTC CAISELGQETQYF
. few TRBJ2-1 TRBV15 TGTGCCACTAAAGTGGAGGGACAGTACAATGAGCAGTTCTTC CATKVEGQYNEQFF
. few TRBJ1-1 TRBV12-3/TRBV12-4 TGTGCCAGCAGCCGGAGCGGGAACACTGAAGCTTTCTTT CASSRSGNTEAFF
. . TRBJ2-1 TRBV28 TGTGCCAGCAGTTCCCCCCTTTTGCGACACAATGAGCAGTTCTTC CASSSPLLRHNEQFF
. few TRBJ1-2 TRBV12-3/TRBV12-4 TGTGCCAGCAGTACGGGACGGCTTATTTATGGCTACACCTTC CASSTGRLIYGYTF
TRBD1 few TRBJ1-1 TRBV4-3 TGCGCCAGCAGCCATTACAGGGGGAACACTGAAGCTTTCTTT CASSHYRGNTEAFF
. few TRBJ2-3 TRBV28 TGTGCCAGCAGTTTGAGGAGGATGGTCACAGATACGCAGTATTTT CASSLRRMVTDTQYF
TRBD2 few TRBJ2-1 TRBV7-2 TGTGCCAGCAGCTTAGGGGGGACTAGCAATGAGCAGTTCTTC CASSLGGTSNEQFF
TRBD1 few TRBJ2-3 TRBV6-5 TGTGCCAGCAGTTACTCGGGGGGACAGGGGTTAGCAGATACGCAGTATTTT CASSYSGGQGLADTQYF
. few TRBJ1-1 TRBV7-6 TGTGCCAGCAGCTTAGTTTTTGGGGGTACTGAAGCTTTCTTT CASSLVFGGTEAFF
. many TRBJ2-2 TRBV4-3 TGCGCCAGCAGCCAAGACTCCCAGGGAAACACCGGGGAGCTGTTTTTT CASSQDSQGNTGELFF
. few TRBJ1-1 TRBV20-1 TGCAGTGCTAGAGCGGAGGGATACACTGAAGCTTTCTTT CSARAEGYTEAFF
TRBD1 few TRBJ2-2 TRBV11-1 TGTGCCAGCAGCTTTATGGGACAGGGGCGGGAACGTCGGACCGGGGAGCTGTTTTTT CASSFMGQGRERRTGELFF
TRBD2 . TRBJ2-1 TRBV28 TGTGCCAGCAGTTACCCGCAGGGCGGGGGCAATGAGCAGTTCTTC CASSYPQGGGNEQFF
. many TRBJ1-4 TRBV29-1 TGCAGCGGACTGGACAGAACAAATGAAAAACTGTTTTTT CSGLDRTNEKLFF
TRBD2 . TRBJ2-5 TRBV9 TGTGCCAGCAGCGACCTTAGCGGGAGGGTACAAGAGACCCAGTACTTC CASSDLSGRVQETQYF
TRBD2 few TRBJ2-3 TRBV29-1 TGCAGCGTTGAAGTTCCACTAGCGGGATGGGCCACAGATACGCAGTATTTT CSVEVPLAGWATDTQYF
TRBD1 few TRBJ1-2 TRBV5-6 TGTGCCAGCAGCTTGGAGGGGGCGCGAGGCTACACCTTC CASSLEGARGYTF
TRBD1 many TRBJ1-4 TRBV28 TGTGCCAGCAGTTTAAGGACAGGGACGGAAGAAAAACTGTTTTTT CASSLRTGTEEKLFF
. many TRBJ1-1 TRBV20-1 TGCAGTGCTAGATCGGAGCCGATGAACACTGAAGCTTTCTTT CSARSEPMNTEAFF
. . TRBJ1-3 TRBV7-2 TGTGCCAGCAGCTTAGCTGGGCAGCGCGTGAAGTCACCTGGAAACACCATATATTTT CASSLAGQRVKSPGNTIYF
TRBD1 . TRBJ1-5 TRBV7-2 TGTGCCAGCAGCCTTGGACAGGGGTATCGGCCCCAGCATTTT CASSLGQGYRPQHF
. few TRBJ2-2 TRBV10-3 TGTGCCATCAGTGCATCCCCTGACACCGGGGAGCTGTTTTTT CAISASPDTGELFF
. few TRBJ2-3 TRBV4-3 TGCGCCAGCAGCCTCGGAGGCGCCTCTAGCACAGATACGCAGTATTTT CASSLGGASSTDTQYF
. . TRBJ2-2 TRBV7-2 TGTGCCAGCAGATTCGTTCCAGGTCGGGGCACCGGGGAGCTGTTTTTT CASRFVPGRGTGELFF
. few TRBJ2-1 TRBV7-3 TGTGCCAGCAGCAAGACCGGGACTTCGTCCTACAATGAGCAGTTCTTC CASSKTGTSSYNEQFF
. . TRBJ2-7 TRBV24-1 TGTGCCACCAGTGAGAGTCCAGACCTGGAGCAGTACTTC CATSESPDLEQYF
. . TRBJ1-2 TRBV4-3 TGCGCCAGCAGCCAAGGCGTGACAGGATCTAACTGTGGCTACACCTTC CASSQGVTGSNCGYTF